This T cell receptor beta chain was captured in a study of T cells in Graves' hyperthyroidism and ophthalmopathy. About the research overall: Peripheral blood was drawn at first diagnosis, prior to all treatment.

This clonotype was detected ten times or more. Its antigen is unknown. Germline loops: CDR1 SEHNR, CDR2 FQNEAQ (reference sequence). V lost 6 bases to trimming and J lost 6 bases, with 7 bases between them. The length of the CDR3 is 11 residues. The investigators amplified TCR beta CDR3 regions from RNA transcripts. The HTBI primer set drove a first-round RT-PCR of the TCR CDR3. MiXCR, applied by TCRdb to the multiplex PCR reads, yields one record per CDR3 protein. The table has roughly 630,000 distinct CDR3 sequences, around 14% seen once. Whole-study results and caveats: Separating ophthalmopathy from stable hyperthyroidism was achieved by a 13 V-J model. Most expanded thyroid clonotypes above 0.001 recurred in blood. Model output signaled ophthalmopathy a median around 5.9 months ahead of onset.

Sample: blood. The clonotype was recovered from a woman in her twenties or thirties with Graves' hyperthyroidism. The chain recombines TRBV7-9 with TRBJ2-3, with unresolved D. CDR3 amino acids: CASRFLDTQYF. In nucleotides, the CDR3 is TGTGCCAGCAGGTTTCTGGATACGCAGTATTTT.